A single sample is the source of the 19 T cell receptor beta chains below, sequenced in a study of identical twins. MiXCR, applied by TCRdb to the 5' RACE reads, yields one record per CDR3 protein. The table includes about 530,000 distinct CDR3 sequences, 20% to 25% detected once. This sample also appeared in a second study, on yellow fever vaccine responses in identical twins.

The material sequenced was CD4+ T cells sorted from blood. The source is a woman aged 18-29 years in good health.

This sequence joins TRBV10-2 and TRBJ2-7, with 7 bases lining up with TRBD2. Trimming cost V 3 bases and J 7 bases; bases outside gene matches: 12. There are 15 residues in the CDR3. Germline CDR1 is WSHSY and CDR2 is SAAADI. CDR3 loop: CASSDPGGTLIEQYV. In DNA form, the CDR3 reads TGCGCCAGCAGTGACCCCGGGGGGACCCTGATAGAGCAGTACGTC.

This clonotype occurred a few times. The J gene is TRBJ1-1, the V gene TRBV19; maybe TRBD1 (6 bases). The CDR3 spans 21 residues. Germline V gene sequence: CDR1 LNHDA, CDR2 SQIVND (reference sequence). Trimming left V 1 base short and J 3 bases short, with 30 bases between. DNA for the CDR3: TGTGCCAGTAGTATAGTTCTCGACCCCCCATACAGGGTCAGCTTGTACACTGAAGCTTTCTTT. Protein sequence: CASSIVLDPPYRVSLYTEAFF.

This clonotype is a singleton in its sample. The CDR3, as DNA: TGTGCCAGCAGCTTCGACAGGCGCATGACCGGGGAGCTGTTTTTT. Residues: CASSFDRRMTGELFF. This chain uses TRBV7-7 with TRBJ2-2, with TRBD1 as a possible D gene (6 bases). Trimming took 3 bases from V and 5 from J, leaving 13 bases between them. The CDR3 is 15 amino acids. In germline, CDR1 is SSHAT, CDR2 FNYEAQ (reference sequence).

This clonotype came up a few times. The rearrangement joins TRBV24-1 to TRBJ2-7; D is uncertain. The CDR3 runs to 14 residues. CDR1 KGHDR and CDR2 SFDVKD come from the germline V gene. V dropped 3 bases and J dropped 3 bases, with 11 bases sitting between them. CDR3 nucleotides: TGTGCCACCAGTGATCCAAAGTCGAGCTACGAGCAGTACTTC. Amino acid sequence: CATSDPKSSYEQYF.

This clonotype has only a few counts. V and J are TRBV15 and TRBJ1-2, with 10 bases that match TRBD1. V lost 4 bases, J lost 7 bases, and 3 bases stayed unmatched. The germline V gene encodes CDR1 LNHNV and CDR2 YYDKDF (reference sequence). The length of the CDR3 is 13 residues. The CDR3 DNA is TGTGCCACCAGCACAGACAGGGGGCTTGGCTACACCTTC. Its protein product is CATSTDRGLGYTF.

This clonotype has a handful of counts. The chain couples TRBV7-3 to TRBJ2-3, with 8 bases matching TRBD2. The CDR3 is made up of 15 amino acids. Losses at the gene ends were 0 bases for V and 4 bases for J; bases not matched to a gene: 3. CDR1 and CDR2 (germline): SGHTA, FQGTGA. CDR3 loop: CASSLTSGKADTQYF. The CDR3 nucleotides read TGTGCCAGCAGCTTAACTAGCGGGAAGGCAGATACGCAGTATTTT. Drawing the rest from reference TRBV7-3 and TRBJ2-3, the complete variable domain is GAGVSQTPSNKVTEKGKYVELRCDPISGHTALYWYRQSLGQGPEFLIYFQGTGAADDSGLPNDRFFAVRPEGSVSTLKIQRTERGDSAVYLCASSLTSGKADTQYFGPGTRLTVL.

The sample holds many counts of this clonotype. This rearrangement joins TRBV5-1 to TRBJ2-7; tentatively, D is TRBD2 (6 bases). This CDR3 region has 14 residues. CDR1 is SGHRS, CDR2 YFSETQ, per germline. The V end lost 3 bases, the J end lost 3 bases, and 13 bases lay between the germline ends. CDR3 DNA: TGCGCCAGCAGCTATAGCGGAGAACTCTACGAGCAGTACTTC. Amino acid sequence: CASSYSGELYEQYF.

The chain employs TRBV10-3 and TRBJ2-2, with D uncertain. The ends were cut back, 2 bases at V and 5 bases at J, with 18 bases in the middle. The CDR3 totals 17 residues. Germline lookup yields CDR1 ENHRY and CDR2 SYGVKD. The CDR3, as DNA: TGTGCCATCAGTGAGAAAGCGCCTTCCTTGGGGACCGGGGAGCTGTTTTTT. Amino acids: CAISEKAPSLGTGELFF.

The V call is TRBV6-2 or TRBV6-3, the J call TRBJ1-1; D not certain. With 6 bases removed from V and 4 bases from J, the gap between germline ends came to 12 bases. The germline V gene has CDR1 MNHEY and CDR2 SVGEGT. This CDR3 has 13 residues. CDR3 protein: CASRWGDVTEAFF. In DNA form, the CDR3 reads TGTGCCAGCAGATGGGGAGATGTCACTGAAGCTTTCTTT.

This clonotype occurred many times. The CDR3 bases are TGTGCCAGCAGCCAAATGACAGGGGGAGTGGAAGCTTTCTTT. This encodes CASSQMTGGVEAFF. This chain joins TRBV3-1 and TRBJ1-1, with 9 bases that match TRBD1. The CDR3 is 14 residues long. V shed 2 bases and J 8 bases; nucleotides not matched to a gene: 6. The germline gives CDR1 LGHDT, CDR2 YNNKEL (reference sequence).

This clonotype was counted a single time. This chain connects TRBV11-2 to TRBJ2-3, with D maybe TRBD2 (6 bases). V dropped 6 bases and J dropped 1 base, with 23 bases sitting between them. From germline, CDR1 is SGHAT and CDR2 FQNNGV. The CDR3 covers 18 residues. CDR3 DNA: TGTGCCAGCAGGTGGGGCGGGGTAGTGGTCTCCGGCACAGATACGCAGTATTTT. Translating gives CASRWGGVVVSGTDTQYF.

V usage is TRBV10-3 and J usage is TRBJ2-7; D gene ambiguous. There are 14 residues in the CDR3. CDR1 and CDR2 (germline): ENHRY, SYGVKD. The germline V and J ends were trimmed by 0 bases and 7 bases, with 13 bases remaining between them. This CDR3 reads CAISESGNGREQYV. The CDR3 DNA reads TGTGCCATCAGTGAGTCTGGGAACGGCCGGGAGCAGTACGTC.

The V call is TRBV11-2, the J call TRBJ1-1; 7 bases match TRBD1. The CDR3 has 14 residues. Per the germline V gene, CDR1 is SGHAT and CDR2 is FQNNGV. Trimming removed 4 bases from V and 5 bases from J; junction bases left unmatched: 7. This chain's CDR3 is CASSSRTGETEAFF. The DNA for the CDR3 is TGTGCCAGCAGCTCTAGAACAGGGGAAACTGAAGCTTTCTTT.

This clonotype was seen many times. The CDR3 sequence is CASSSGQIYNEQFF. The CDR3 DNA is TGTGCCAGCAGTTCCGGACAGATCTACAATGAGCAGTTCTTC. The rearrangement uses TRBV12-3 or TRBV12-4 and TRBJ2-1; a possible D gene is TRBD1 (6 bases). V lost 4 bases, J lost 3 bases, and 10 bases lay in between. The CDR3 covers 14 residues.

This clonotype was seen a handful of times. The CDR3 loop is CSATGTVTGEQYF. CDR3 DNA: TGCAGTGCTACAGGGACAGTAACGGGCGAGCAGTACTTC. This sequence joins TRBV20-1 and TRBJ2-7; 7 bases are shared with TRBD1. CDR1 and CDR2 from the germline V gene are DFQATT and SNEGSKA (reference sequence). J was trimmed by 6 bases and V by 4 bases; bases with no gene match: 9. The CDR3 is made up of 13 amino acids.

The chain uses TRBV3-1 and TRBJ2-1, with 10 positions matching TRBD2. The CDR3 has 16 amino acids. The trim removed 2 bases at V and 8 bases at J, leaving 9 bases unmatched. Germline loops: CDR1 LGHDT, CDR2 YNNKEL (reference sequence). The CDR3 nucleotides are TGTGCCAGCAGCCAAAACCGAGCGGGGGGGCTTGATGAGCAGTTCTTC. Translation gives CASSQNRAGGLDEQFF.

The sample holds one count of this clonotype. Sequence at one end of the junction differs from germline and may be a read error. CDR3 in DNA: TGTGCCAGCTGTTTAGCGAGGCTAGCGGGAGTGTTGGGGGGAGATACGCAGTATTTT. Its translation: CASCLARLAGVLGGDTQYF. V and J are TRBV12-3 or TRBV12-4 and TRBJ2-3; 10 positions match TRBD2. This CDR3 is 19 amino acids long.

This clonotype showed up just a few times. The chain has TRBV7-9 and TRBJ2-3; TRBD2 matches at 9 bases. V was clipped by 5 bases and J by 5 bases; unmatched bases: 8. Germline lookup yields CDR1 SEHNR and CDR2 FQNEAQ (reference sequence). The CDR3 contains 15 residues. This CDR3 reads CASSRAGLAVDTQYF. Written as DNA, the CDR3 is TGTGCCAGCAGCCGAGCGGGACTAGCAGTAGATACGCAGTATTTT.

This clonotype was seen a few times. The V and J genes are TRBV5-8 and TRBJ2-2; D possibly corresponds to TRBD1 (5 bases). The V end lost 4 bases, the J end lost 1 base, and 14 bases lay between the germline ends. The germline V gene encodes CDR1 SGHTS and CDR2 YDEGEE. This CDR3 has 16 amino acids. The CDR3 sequence: CASSLRTTGNTGELFF. In DNA form, the CDR3 reads TGTGCCAGCAGCCTTAGAACCACAGGGAACACCGGGGAGCTGTTTTTT.